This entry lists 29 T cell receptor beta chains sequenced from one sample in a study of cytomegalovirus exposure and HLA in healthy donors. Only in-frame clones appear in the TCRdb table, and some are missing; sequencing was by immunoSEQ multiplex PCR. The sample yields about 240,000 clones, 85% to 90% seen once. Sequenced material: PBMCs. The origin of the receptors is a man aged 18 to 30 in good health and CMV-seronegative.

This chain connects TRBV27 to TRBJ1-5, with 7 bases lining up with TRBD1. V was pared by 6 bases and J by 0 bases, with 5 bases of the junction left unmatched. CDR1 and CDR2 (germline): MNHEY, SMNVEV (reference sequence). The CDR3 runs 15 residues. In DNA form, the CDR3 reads TGTGCCAGCAGCCGACAGGGATATAGCAATCAGCCCCAGCATTTT. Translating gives CASSRQGYSNQPQHF.

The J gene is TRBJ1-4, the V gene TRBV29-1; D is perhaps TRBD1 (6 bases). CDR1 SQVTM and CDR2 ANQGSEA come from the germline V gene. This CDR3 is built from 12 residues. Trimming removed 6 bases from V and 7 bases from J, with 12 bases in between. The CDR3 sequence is CSVTGYGEKLFF. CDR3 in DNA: TGCAGCGTGACAGGATACGGTGAAAAACTGTTTTTT.

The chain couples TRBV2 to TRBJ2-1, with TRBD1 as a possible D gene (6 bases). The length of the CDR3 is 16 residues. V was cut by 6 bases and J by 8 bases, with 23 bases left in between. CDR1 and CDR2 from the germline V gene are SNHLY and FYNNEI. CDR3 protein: CASRPNRVGGLDEQFF. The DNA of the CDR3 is TGTGCCAGCAGGCCTAACAGGGTTGGGGGTTTGGATGAGCAGTTCTTC.

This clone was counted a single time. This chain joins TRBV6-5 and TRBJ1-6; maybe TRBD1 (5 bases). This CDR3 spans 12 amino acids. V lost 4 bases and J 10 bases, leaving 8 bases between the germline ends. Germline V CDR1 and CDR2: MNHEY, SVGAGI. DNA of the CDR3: TGTGCCAGCAGTTGGGGGGTCTCACCCCTCCACTTT. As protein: CASSWGVSPLHF.

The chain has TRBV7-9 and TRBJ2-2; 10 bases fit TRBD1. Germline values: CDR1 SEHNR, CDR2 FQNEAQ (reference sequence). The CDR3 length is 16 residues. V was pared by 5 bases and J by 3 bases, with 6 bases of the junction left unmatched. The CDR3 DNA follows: TGTGCCAGCAGCAACCCCGGGACAGGGGACACCGGGGAGCTGTTTTTT. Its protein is CASSNPGTGDTGELFF. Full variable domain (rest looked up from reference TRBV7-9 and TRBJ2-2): DTGVSQNPRHKITKRGQNVTFRCDPISEHNRLYWYRQTLGQGPEFLTYFQNEAQLEKSRLLSDRFSAERPKGSFSTLEIQRTEQGDSAMYLCASSNPGTGDTGELFFGEGSRLTVL.

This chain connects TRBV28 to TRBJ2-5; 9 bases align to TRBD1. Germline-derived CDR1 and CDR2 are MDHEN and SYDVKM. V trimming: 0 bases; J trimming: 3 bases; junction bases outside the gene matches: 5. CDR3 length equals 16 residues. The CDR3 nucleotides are TGTGCCAGCAGTTTATGGAGCGGACAGGGGAAAGAGACCCAGTACTTC. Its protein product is CASSLWSGQGKETQYF. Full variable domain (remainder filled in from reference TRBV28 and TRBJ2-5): DVKVTQSSRYLVKRTGEKVFLECVQDMDHENMFWYRQDPGLGLRLIYFSYDVKMKEKGDIPEGYSVSREKKERFSLILESASTNQTSMYLCASSLWSGQGKETQYFGPGTRLLVL.

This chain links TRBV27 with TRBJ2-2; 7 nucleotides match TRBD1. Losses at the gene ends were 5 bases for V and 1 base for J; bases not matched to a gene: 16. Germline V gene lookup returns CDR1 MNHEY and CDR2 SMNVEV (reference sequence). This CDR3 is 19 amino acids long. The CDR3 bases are TGTGCCAGCAGTGGGGACAGATCTCGCCTTGGCGAGAACACCGGGGAGCTGTTTTTT. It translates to CASSGDRSRLGENTGELFF.

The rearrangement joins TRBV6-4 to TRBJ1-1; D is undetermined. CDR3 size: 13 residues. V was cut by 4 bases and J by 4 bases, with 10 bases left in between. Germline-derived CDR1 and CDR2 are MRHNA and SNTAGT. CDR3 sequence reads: CASSADFGTEAFF. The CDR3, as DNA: TGTGCCAGCAGTGCTGACTTCGGCACTGAAGCTTTCTTT.

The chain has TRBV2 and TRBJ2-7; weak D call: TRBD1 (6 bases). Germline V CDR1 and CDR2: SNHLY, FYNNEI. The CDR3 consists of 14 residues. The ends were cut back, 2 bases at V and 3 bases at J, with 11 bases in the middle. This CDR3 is CASSELGQRYEQYF. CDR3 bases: TGTGCCAGCAGTGAATTAGGACAGCGCTACGAGCAGTACTTC.

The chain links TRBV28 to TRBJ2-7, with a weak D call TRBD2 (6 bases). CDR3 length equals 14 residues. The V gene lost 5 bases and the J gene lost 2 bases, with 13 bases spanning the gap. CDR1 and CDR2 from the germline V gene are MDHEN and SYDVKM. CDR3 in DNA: TGTGCCAGCAGTCCCTCGGGACTCACCTACGAGCAGTACTTC. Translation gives CASSPSGLTYEQYF. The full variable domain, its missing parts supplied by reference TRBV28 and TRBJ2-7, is DVKVTQSSRYLVKRTGEKVFLECVQDMDHENMFWYRQDPGLGLRLIYFSYDVKMKEKGDIPEGYSVSREKKERFSLILESASTNQTSMYLCASSPSGLTYEQYFGPGTRLTVT.

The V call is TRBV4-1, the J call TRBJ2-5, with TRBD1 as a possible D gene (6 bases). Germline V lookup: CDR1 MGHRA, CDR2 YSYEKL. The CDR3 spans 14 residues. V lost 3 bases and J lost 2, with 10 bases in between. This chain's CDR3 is CASSQVTGQETQYF. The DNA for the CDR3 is TGCGCCAGCAGCCAGGTGACAGGTCAAGAGACCCAGTACTTC.

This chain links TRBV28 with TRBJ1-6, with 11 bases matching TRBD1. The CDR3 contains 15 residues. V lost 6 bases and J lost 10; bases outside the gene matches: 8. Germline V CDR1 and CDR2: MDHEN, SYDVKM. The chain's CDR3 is CASRGQGALGSPLHF. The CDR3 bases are TGTGCCAGCAGAGGACAGGGGGCGTTAGGCTCACCCCTCCACTTT. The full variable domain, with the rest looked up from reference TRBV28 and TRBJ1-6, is DVKVTQSSRYLVKRTGEKVFLECVQDMDHENMFWYRQDPGLGLRLIYFSYDVKMKEKGDIPEGYSVSREKKERFSLILESASTNQTSMYLCASRGQGALGSPLHFGNGTRLTVT.

CDR3 loop: CASSLFWSSSLSSYNSPLHF. The CDR3, as DNA: TGTGCCAGCAGTTTATTCTGGTCTAGCAGCTTAAGCTCCTATAATTCACCCCTCCACTTT. This chain uses TRBV27 with TRBJ1-6; D not resolved. The CDR3 length is 20 residues. Germline-derived CDR1 and CDR2 are MNHEY and SMNVEV (reference sequence). Between the trimmed V and J ends, which lost 1 base and 0 bases, there was a span of 19 bases.

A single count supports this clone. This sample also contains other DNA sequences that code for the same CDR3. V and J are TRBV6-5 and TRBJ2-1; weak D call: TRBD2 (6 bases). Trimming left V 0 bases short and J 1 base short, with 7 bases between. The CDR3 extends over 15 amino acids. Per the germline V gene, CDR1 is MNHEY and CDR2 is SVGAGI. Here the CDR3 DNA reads TGTGCCAGCAGTTACTCTGCGGGGTCCTACAATGAGCAGTTCTTC. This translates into CASSYSAGSYNEQFF.

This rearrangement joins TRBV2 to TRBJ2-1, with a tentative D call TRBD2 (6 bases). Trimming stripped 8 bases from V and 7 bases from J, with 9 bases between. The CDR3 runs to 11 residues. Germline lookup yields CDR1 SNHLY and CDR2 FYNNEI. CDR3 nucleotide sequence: TGTGCCAGCCAACGGGGGAATGAGCAGTTCTTC. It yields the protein CASQRGNEQFF.

The CDR3: CASSSTTVYNEQFF. The CDR3, as DNA: TGTGCCAGCAGCTCGACGACAGTCTACAATGAGCAGTTCTTC. V gene TRBV11-2 combines with J gene TRBJ2-1; the D gene is possibly TRBD1 (5 bases). This CDR3 comprises 14 residues. The ends were cut back, 4 bases at V and 3 bases at J, with 10 bases in the middle. Germline V lookup: CDR1 SGHAT, CDR2 FQNNGV.

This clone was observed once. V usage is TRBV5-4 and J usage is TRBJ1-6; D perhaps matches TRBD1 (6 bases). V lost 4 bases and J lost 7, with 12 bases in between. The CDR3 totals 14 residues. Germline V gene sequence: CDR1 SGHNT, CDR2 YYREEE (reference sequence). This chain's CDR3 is CASSLRDKNSPLHF. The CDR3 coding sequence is TGTGCCAGCAGCCTCCGGGACAAGAATTCACCCCTCCACTTT.

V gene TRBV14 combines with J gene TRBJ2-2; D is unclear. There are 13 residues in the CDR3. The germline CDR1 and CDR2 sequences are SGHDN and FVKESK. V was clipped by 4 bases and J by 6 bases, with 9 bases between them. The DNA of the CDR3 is TGTGCCAGCAGCCGAAATACGGCCGGGGAGCTGTTTTTT. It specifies CASSRNTAGELFF.

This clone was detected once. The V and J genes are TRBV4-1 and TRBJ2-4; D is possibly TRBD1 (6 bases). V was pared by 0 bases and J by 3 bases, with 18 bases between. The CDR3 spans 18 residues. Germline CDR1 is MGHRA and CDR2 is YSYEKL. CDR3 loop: CASSQDPVGTRVKNIQYF. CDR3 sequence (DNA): TGCGCCAGCAGCCAAGACCCCGTCGGGACAAGAGTCAAAAACATTCAGTACTTC.

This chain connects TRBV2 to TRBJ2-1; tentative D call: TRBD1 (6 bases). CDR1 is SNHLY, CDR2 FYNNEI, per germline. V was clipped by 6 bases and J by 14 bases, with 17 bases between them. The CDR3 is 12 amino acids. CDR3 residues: CASSRSGDIKFF. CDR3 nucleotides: TGTGCCAGCAGCCGCTCTGGGGACATAAAGTTCTTC.

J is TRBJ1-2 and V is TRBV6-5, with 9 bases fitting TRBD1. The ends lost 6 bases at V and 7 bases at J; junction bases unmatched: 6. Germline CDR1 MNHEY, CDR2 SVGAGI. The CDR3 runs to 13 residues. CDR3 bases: TGTGCCAGCAGGCGGGGACAGGGTTCTGGCTACACCTTC. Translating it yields CASRRGQGSGYTF.

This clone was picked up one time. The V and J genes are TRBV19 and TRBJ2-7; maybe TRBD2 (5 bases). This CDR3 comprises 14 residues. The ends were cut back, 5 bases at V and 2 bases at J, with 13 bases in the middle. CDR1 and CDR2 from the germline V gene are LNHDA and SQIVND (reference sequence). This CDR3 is CASSPSRVTYEQYF. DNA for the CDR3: TGTGCCAGTAGTCCATCGCGGGTGACCTACGAGCAGTACTTC.

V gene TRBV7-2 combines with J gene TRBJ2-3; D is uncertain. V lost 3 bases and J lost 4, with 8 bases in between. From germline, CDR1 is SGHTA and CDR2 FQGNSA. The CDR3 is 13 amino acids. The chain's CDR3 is CASSFSTSDTQYF. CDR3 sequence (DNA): TGTGCCAGCAGCTTTAGTACCTCAGATACGCAGTATTTT.

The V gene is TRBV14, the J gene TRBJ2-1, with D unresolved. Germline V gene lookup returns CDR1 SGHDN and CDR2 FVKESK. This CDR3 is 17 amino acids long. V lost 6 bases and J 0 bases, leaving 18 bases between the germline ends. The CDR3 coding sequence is TGTGCCAGCAGTTCATCCCTTGGGCCAAGCTCCTACAATGAGCAGTTCTTC. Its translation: CASSSSLGPSSYNEQFF.

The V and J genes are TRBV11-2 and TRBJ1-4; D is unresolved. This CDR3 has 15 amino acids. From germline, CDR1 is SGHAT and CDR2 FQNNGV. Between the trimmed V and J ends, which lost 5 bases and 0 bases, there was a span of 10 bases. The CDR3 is CASSPGGATNEKLFF. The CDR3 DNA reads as TGTGCCAGCAGCCCGGGCGGGGCAACTAATGAAAAACTGTTTTTT.

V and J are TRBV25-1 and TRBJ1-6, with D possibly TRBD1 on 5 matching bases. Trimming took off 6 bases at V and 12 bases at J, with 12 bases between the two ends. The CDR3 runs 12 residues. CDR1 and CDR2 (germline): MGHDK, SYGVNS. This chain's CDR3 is CASRGAAVPLHF. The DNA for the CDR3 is TGTGCCAGCAGAGGGGCGGCCGTACCCCTCCACTTT.

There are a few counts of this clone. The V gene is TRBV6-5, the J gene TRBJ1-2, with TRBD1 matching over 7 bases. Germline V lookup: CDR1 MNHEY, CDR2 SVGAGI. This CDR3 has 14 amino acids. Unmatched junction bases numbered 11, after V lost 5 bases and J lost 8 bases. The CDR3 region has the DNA TGTGCCAGCAGTGGGTGGGACAGCCGAGGGGGCTACACCTTC. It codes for CASSGWDSRGGYTF.

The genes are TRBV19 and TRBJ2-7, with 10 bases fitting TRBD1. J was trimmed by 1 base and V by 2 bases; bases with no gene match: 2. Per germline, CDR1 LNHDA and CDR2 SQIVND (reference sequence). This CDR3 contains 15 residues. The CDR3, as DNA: TGTGCCAGTAGTATAACGGGACAGGGGTCCTACGAGCAGTACTTC. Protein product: CASSITGQGSYEQYF.

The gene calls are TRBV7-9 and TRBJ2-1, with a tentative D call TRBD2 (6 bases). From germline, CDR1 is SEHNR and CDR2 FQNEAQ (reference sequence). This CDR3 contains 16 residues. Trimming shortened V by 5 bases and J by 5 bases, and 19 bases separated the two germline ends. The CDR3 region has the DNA TGTGCCAGCAGCGGCAGACTAGATCCCCACCACAATGAGCAGTTCTTC. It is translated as CASSGRLDPHHNEQFF.